The sequence of this T cell receptor (beta chain) was determined in a study of cytomegalovirus exposure and HLA in healthy donors. Deletions cut 5 bases from V and 0 bases from J, with 8 bases between. Germline CDR1 ENHRY, CDR2 SYGVKD. This CDR3 region has 15 residues. The method was immunoSEQ multiplex PCR; TCRdb's version includes in-frame clones alone and lacks a portion of them. The table lists about 130,000 clones, about 91% of them singletons. The sequencing input was PBMCs. This sequence was found in a woman under 30 in good health and CMV-seropositive. V is TRBV10-3 and J is TRBJ1-6; D call uncertain. CDR3: CAISSFSSYNSPLHF. CDR3 DNA: TGTGCCATCAGTAGTTTTAGCTCCTATAATTCACCCCTCCACTTT.